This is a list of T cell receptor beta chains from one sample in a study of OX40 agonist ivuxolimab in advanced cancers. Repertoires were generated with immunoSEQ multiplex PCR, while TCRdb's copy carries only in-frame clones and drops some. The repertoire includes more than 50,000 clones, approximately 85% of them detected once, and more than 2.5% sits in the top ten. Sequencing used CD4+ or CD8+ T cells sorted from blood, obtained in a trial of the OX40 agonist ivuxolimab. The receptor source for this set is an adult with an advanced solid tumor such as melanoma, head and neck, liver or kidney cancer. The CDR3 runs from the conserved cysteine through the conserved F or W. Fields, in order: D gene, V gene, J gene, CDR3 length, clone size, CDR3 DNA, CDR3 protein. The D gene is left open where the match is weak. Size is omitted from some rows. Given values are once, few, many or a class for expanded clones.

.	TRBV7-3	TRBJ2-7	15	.	TGTGCCAGCAGCCTTGGTCCGGGGGAGAACTACGAGCAGTACTTC	CASSLGPGENYEQYF
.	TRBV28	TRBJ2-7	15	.	TGTGCCAGCAGTTCCCCGGGCTACAGCTCCTACGAGCAGTACTTC	CASSSPGYSSYEQYF
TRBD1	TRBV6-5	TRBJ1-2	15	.	TGTGCCAGCAGTACCTCGCGGGACAGCGCTTATGGCTACACCTTC	CASSTSRDSAYGYTF
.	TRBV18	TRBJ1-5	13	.	TGTGCCAGCTCACCTGGCAGTCAACAGCCCCAGCATTTT	CASSPGSQQPQHF
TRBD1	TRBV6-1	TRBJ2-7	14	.	TGTGCCAGCAGTGTCGGACAGGGCCCCTACGAGCAGTACTTC	CASSVGQGPYEQYF
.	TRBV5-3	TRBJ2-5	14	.	TGTGCCAGAAGTATCACAGCAATACAAAAGACCCAGTACTTC	CARSITAIQKTQYF
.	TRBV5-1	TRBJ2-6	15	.	TGCGCCAGCAGCTTGGATGTAACTGGGGCCAACGTCCTGACTTTC	CASSLDVTGANVLTF
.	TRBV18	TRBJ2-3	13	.	TGTGCCAGCTCCCCCAACGCGGGAGATACGCAGTATTTT	CASSPNAGDTQYF
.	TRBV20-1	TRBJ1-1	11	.	TGCACCCTTGCCGCCAACACTGAAGCTTTCTTT	CTLAANTEAFF
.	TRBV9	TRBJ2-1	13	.	TGTGCCAGCAGCCCCAACCCCGGGAATGAGCAGTTCTTC	CASSPNPGNEQFF
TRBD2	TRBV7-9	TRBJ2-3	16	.	TGTGCCAGCAGCGCCTGGACTAGCGGGGAGTCAGATACGCAGTATTTT	CASSAWTSGESDTQYF
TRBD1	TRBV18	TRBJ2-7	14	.	TGTGCCAGCTCCCCGGACAGGGCCTCCTACGAGCAGTACTTC	CASSPDRASYEQYF
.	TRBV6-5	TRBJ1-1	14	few	TGTGCCAGCAGCCCCGGGACATTGGGCACTGAAGCTTTCTTT	CASSPGTLGTEAFF
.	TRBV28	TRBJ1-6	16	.	TGTGCCAGCAGTCCTAGCGCCGGGAGTTATAATTCACCCCTCCACTTT	CASSPSAGSYNSPLHF
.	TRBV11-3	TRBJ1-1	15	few	TGTGCCAGCAGCTTAGAGCTTAACAGCTACACTGAAGCTTTCTTT	CASSLELNSYTEAFF
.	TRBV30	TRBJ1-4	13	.	TGTGCCTGGAACAGGGCCTATAATGAAAAACTGTTTTTT	CAWNRAYNEKLFF
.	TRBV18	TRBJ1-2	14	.	TGTGCCAGCTCACCCCCGGGAGGGACATATGGCTACACCTTC	CASSPPGGTYGYTF
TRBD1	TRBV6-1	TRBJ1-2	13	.	TGTGCCAGCAGTCAACAGGGGAGCTATGGCTACACCTTC	CASSQQGSYGYTF
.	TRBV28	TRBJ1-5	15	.	TGTGCCAGCAGTCCCCTTAGGGGGGCTGATCAGCCCCAGCATTTT	CASSPLRGADQPQHF
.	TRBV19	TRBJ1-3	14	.	TGTGCCAGTAGTATTGGCTTCCCTGGAAACACCATATATTTT	CASSIGFPGNTIYF
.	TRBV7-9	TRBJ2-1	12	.	TGTGCCAGCAGCTTAGCAGAGGGCGAGCAGTTCTTC	CASSLAEGEQFF
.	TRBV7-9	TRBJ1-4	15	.	TGTGCCAGCAGCTTGGGGAGTCCCCGCCAGGAAAAACTGTTTTTT	CASSLGSPRQEKLFF
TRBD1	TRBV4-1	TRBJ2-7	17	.	TGCGCCAGCAGCCAAGATCCCAATTGGACAGGGGGGAACGAGCAGTACTTC	CASSQDPNWTGGNEQYF
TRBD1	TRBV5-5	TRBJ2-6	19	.	TGTGCCAGCAGCCGCCGACCGGGACAGGTTCTCTCTGGGGCCAACGTCCTGACTTTC	CASSRRPGQVLSGANVLTF
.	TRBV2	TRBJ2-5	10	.	TGTGCCAGCAGTCAAGAGACCCAGTACTTC	CASSQETQYF
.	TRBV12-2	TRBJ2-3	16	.	TGTGCAAGTCGCTTAGGTAGGTACAGGGGGACAGATACGCAGTATTTT	CASRLGRYRGTDTQYF
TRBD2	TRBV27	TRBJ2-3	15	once	TGTGCCAGCAGGCCGGGAGGCCGCCTCACAGATACGCAGTATTTT	CASRPGGRLTDTQYF
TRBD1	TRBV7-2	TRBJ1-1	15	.	TGTGCCAGCAGCCGGGACAGGGGGATGAACACTGAAGCTTTCTTT	CASSRDRGMNTEAFF
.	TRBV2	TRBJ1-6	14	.	TGTGCCACCATTCCAGGGATTCTGGGCTCCAAACTCCACTTT	CATIPGILGSKLHF
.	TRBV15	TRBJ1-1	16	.	TGTGCCACCAGCAGAGTTTATCCCCCCCTGAACACTGAAGCTTTCTTT	CATSRVYPPLNTEAFF
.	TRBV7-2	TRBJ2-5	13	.	TGTGCCAGTAACCGGGACCGACAAGAGACCCAGTACTTC	CASNRDRQETQYF
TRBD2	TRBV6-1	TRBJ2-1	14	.	TGTGCCAGCAGGGGCGGGGGGGCCGACAATGAGCAGTTCTTC	CASRGGGADNEQFF
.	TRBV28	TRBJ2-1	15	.	TGTGCCAGCAGTTGGGCGAGCTCCATCTACAATGAGCAGTTCTTC	CASSWASSIYNEQFF
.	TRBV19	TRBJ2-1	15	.	TGTGCCAGTAGTTTACCGGCCAGCTCCTACAATGAGCAGTTCTTC	CASSLPASSYNEQFF
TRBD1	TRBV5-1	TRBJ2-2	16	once	TGCGCCAGCAGCCCCGGGACAGGGGGGCCCACCGGGGAGCTGTTTTTT	CASSPGTGGPTGELFF
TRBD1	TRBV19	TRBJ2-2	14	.	TGTGCCAGTAGTTTCCAGACAGGGGGCCGGGAGCTGTTTTTT	CASSFQTGGRELFF
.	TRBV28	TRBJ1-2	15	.	TGTGCCAGCAATGTCTTCGGGGGACAAACAAATGGCTACACCTTC	CASNVFGGQTNGYTF
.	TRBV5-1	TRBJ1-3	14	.	TGCGCCAGCAGCTTGACAGGGACTGGAAACACCATATATTTT	CASSLTGTGNTIYF
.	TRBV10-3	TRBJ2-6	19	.	TGTGCCATCGGGGTTGGGACCTACTCTGGCGGCTCTGGGGCCAACGTCCTGACTTTC	CAIGVGTYSGGSGANVLTF
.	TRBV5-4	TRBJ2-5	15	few	TGTGCCAGCAGCTTGGCGGGACGATCCCAAGAGACCCAGTACTTC	CASSLAGRSQETQYF
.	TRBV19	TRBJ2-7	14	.	TGTGCCAGTAGTGTGCAGCCCGACTCCTACGAGCAGTACTTC	CASSVQPDSYEQYF
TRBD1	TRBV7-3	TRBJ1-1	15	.	TGTGCCAGCAGCCCTTCGGACAGGCCTCCCGGGGGAGCTTTCTTT	CASSPSDRPPGGAFF
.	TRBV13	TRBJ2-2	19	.	TGTGCCAGCAGCTTAGAGGGTTGGGGCAGGGCCCACAACACCGGGGAGCTGTTTTTT	CASSLEGWGRAHNTGELFF
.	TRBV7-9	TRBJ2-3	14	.	TGTGCCAGCAGCTTAGGTGACAGCACAGATACGCAGTATTTT	CASSLGDSTDTQYF
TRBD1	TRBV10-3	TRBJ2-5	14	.	TGTGCCATCAGTGAACAGGGGGCAAGGGAGACCCAGTACTTC	CAISEQGARETQYF
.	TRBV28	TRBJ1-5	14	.	TGTGCCAGCAGACCAGGGGTGAGCAATCAGCCCCAGCATTTT	CASRPGVSNQPQHF